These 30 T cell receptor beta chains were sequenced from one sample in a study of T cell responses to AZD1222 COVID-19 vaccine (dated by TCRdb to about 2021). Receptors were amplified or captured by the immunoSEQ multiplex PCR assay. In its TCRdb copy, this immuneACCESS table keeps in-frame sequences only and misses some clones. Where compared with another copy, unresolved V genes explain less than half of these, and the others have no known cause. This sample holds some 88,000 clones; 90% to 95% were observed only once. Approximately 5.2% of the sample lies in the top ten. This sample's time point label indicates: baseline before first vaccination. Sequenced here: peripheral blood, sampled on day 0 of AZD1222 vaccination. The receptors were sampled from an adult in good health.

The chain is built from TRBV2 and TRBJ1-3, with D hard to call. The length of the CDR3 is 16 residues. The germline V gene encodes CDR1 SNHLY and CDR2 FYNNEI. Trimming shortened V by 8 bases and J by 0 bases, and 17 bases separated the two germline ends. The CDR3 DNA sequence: TGTGCCAGCCACCCTCGGCGGTCCCACTCTGGAAACACCATATATTTT. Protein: CASHPRRSHSGNTIYF.

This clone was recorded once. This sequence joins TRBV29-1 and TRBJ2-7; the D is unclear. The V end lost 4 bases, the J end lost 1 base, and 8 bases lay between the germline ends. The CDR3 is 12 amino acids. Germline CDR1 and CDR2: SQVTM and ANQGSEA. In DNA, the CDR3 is TGCAGCGTTGGAGACACTTCCTACGAGCAGTACTTC. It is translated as CSVGDTSYEQYF.

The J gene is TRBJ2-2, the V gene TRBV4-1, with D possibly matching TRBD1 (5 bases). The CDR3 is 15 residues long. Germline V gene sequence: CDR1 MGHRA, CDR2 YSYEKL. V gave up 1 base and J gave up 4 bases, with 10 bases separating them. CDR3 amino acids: CASSQVSQGTGELFF. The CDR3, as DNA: TGCGCCAGCAGCCAAGTTTCCCAGGGCACCGGGGAGCTGTTTTTT.

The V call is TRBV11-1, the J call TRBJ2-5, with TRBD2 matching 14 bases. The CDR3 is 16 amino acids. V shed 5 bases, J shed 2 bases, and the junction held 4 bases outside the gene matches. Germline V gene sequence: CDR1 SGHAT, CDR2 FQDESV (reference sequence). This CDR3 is CASSARLAGGQETQYF. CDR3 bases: TGTGCCAGCAGCGCCAGACTAGCGGGAGGGCAAGAGACCCAGTACTTC.

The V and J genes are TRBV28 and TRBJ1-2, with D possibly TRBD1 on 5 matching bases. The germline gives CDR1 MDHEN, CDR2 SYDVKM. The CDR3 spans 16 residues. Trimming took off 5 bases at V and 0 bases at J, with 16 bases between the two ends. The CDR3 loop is CASSRDSPHANYGYTF. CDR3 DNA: TGTGCCAGCAGTCGGGACTCCCCACATGCTAACTATGGCTACACCTTC.

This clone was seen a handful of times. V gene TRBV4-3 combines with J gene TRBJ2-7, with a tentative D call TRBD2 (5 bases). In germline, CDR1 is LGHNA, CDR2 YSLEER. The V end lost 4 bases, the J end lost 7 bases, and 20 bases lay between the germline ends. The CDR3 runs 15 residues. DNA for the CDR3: TGCGCCAGCAGCCCGCATCTTGTGAGGGCTGGGGAGCAGTACTTC. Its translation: CASSPHLVRAGEQYF.

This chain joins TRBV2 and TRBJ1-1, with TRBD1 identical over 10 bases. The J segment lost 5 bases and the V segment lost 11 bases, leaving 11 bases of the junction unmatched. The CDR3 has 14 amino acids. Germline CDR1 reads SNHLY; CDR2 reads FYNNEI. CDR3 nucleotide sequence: TGTGCCGGCCAGACAGGGGGCGGGTGGACTGAAGCTTTCTTT. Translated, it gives CAGQTGGGWTEAFF.

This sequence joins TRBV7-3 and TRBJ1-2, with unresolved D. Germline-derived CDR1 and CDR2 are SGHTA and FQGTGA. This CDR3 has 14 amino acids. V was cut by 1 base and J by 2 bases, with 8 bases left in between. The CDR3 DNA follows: TGTGCCAGCAGCTTAAGGTCCGGGAACTATGGCTACACCTTC. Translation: CASSLRSGNYGYTF.

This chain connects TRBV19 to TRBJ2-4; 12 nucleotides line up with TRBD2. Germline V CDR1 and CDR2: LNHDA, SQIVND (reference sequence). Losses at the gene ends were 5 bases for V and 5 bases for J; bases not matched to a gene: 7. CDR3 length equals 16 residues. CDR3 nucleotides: TGTGCCAGTAGTGGCCTAGCGGGAGGGGGGGAAAACATTCAGTACTTC. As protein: CASSGLAGGGENIQYF. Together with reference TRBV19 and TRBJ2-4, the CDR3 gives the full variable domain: DGGITQSPKYLFRKEGQNVTLSCEQNLNHDAMYWYRQDPGQGLRLIYYSQIVNDFQKGDIAEGYSVSREKKESFPLTVTSAQKNPTAFYLCASSGLAGGGENIQYFGAGTRLSVL.

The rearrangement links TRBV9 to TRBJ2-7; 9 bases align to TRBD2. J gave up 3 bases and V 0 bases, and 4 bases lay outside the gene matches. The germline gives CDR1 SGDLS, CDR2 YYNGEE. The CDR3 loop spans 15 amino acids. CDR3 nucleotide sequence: TGTGCCAGCAGCGTAGGGTCTAGCGGGGACTACGAGCAGTACTTC. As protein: CASSVGSSGDYEQYF.

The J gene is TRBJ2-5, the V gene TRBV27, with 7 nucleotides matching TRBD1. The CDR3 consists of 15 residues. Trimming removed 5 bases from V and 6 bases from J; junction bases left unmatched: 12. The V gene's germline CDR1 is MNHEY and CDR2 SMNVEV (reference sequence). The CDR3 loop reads CASSQNRGLAKTQYF. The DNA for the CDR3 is TGTGCCAGCAGTCAAAACAGGGGATTGGCGAAGACCCAGTACTTC.

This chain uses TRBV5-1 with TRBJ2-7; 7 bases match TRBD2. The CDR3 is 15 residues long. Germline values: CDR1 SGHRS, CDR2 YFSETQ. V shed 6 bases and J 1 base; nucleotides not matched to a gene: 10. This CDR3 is CASTAGSGPSYEQYF. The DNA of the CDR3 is TGCGCCAGCACGGCAGGTAGCGGGCCGTCCTACGAGCAGTACTTC.

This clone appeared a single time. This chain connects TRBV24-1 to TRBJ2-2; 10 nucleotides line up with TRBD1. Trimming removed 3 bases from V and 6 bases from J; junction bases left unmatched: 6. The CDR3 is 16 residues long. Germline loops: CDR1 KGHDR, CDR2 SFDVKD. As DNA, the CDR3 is TGTGCCACCAGTGATCCTAGACAGGGGGCGGCCGGGGAGCTGTTTTTT. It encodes CATSDPRQGAAGELFF.

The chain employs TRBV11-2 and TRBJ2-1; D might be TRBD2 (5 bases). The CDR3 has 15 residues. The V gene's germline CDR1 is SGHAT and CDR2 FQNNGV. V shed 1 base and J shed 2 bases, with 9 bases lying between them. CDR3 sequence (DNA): TGTGCCAGCAGCTTAGTAGCGCAAACCTACAATGAGCAGTTCTTC. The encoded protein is CASSLVAQTYNEQFF. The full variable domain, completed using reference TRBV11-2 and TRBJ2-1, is EAGVAQSPRYKIIEKRQSVAFWCNPISGHATLYWYQQILGQGPKLLIQFQNNGVVDDSQLPKDRFSAERLKGVDSTLKIQPAKLEDSAVYLCASSLVAQTYNEQFFGPGTRLTVL.

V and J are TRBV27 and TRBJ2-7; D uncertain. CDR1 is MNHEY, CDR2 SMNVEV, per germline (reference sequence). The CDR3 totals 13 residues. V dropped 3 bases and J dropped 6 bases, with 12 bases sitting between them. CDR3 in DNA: TGTGCCAGCAGTTTGGCTGCAGGACCCGAGCAGTACTTC. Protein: CASSLAAGPEQYF.

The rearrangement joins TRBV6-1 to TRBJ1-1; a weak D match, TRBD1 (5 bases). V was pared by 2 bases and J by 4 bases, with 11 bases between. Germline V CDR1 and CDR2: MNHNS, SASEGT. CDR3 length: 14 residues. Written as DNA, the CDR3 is TGTGCCAGCAGTGAACCGGGGAGGGGCACTGAAGCTTTCTTT. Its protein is CASSEPGRGTEAFF.

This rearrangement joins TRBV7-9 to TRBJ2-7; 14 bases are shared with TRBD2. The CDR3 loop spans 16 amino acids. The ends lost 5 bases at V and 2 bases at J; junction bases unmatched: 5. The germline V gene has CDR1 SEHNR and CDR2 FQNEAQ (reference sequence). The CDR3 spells CASSARTSGRTYEQYF. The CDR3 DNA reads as TGTGCCAGCAGCGCCCGGACTAGCGGGAGGACCTACGAGCAGTACTTC.

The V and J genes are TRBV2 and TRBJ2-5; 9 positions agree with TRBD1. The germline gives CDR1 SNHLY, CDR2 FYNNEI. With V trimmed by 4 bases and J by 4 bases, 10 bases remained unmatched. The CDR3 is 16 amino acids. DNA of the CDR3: TGTGCCAGCAGTGTCCCGGGACAGGGTTTGGGAGAGACCCAGTACTTC. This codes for CASSVPGQGLGETQYF.

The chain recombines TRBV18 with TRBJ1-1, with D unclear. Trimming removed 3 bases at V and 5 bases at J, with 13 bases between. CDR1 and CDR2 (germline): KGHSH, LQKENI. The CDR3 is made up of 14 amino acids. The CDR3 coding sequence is TGTGCCAGCTCACCCCCGGCGCTCAGGACTGAAGCTTTCTTT. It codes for CASSPPALRTEAFF. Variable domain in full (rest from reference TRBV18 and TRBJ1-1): NAGVMQNPRHLVRRRGQEARLRCSPMKGHSHVYWYRQLPEEGLKFMVYLQKENIIDESGMPKERFSAEFPKEGPSILRIQQVVRGDSAAYFCASSPPALRTEAFFGQGTRLTVV.

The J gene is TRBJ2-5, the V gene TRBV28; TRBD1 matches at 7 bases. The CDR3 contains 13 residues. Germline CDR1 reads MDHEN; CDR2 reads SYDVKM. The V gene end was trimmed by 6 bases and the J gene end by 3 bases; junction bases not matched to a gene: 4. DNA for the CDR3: TGTGCCAGCAGCCTGGGGACAGAAGAGACCCAGTACTTC. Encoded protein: CASSLGTEETQYF.

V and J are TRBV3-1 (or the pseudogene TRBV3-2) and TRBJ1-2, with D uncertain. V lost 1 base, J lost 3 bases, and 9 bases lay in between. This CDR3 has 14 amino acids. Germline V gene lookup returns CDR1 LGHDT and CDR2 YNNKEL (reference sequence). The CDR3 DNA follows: TGTGCCAGCAGCCAAGGAACATCTTACTATGGCTACACCTTC. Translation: CASSQGTSYYGYTF.

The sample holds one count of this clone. The CDR3 here is CASRAAGSGLNEQYF. The CDR3 region has the DNA TGTGCCAGCAGGGCCGCCGGCAGCGGGTTAAACGAGCAGTACTTC. V is TRBV14 and J is TRBJ2-7, with a possible D match to TRBD2 (6 bases). Trimming took off 6 bases at V and 5 bases at J, with 20 bases between the two ends. Germline V gives CDR1 SGHDN, CDR2 FVKESK. This CDR3 comprises 15 residues.

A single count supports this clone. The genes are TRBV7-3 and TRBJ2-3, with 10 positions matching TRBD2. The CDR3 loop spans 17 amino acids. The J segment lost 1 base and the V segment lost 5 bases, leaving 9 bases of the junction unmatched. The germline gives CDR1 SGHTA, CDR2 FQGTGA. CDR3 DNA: TGTGCCAGCAGCCACGGATCTGGACTAGCGGGCACAGATACGCAGTATTTT. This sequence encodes CASSHGSGLAGTDTQYF.

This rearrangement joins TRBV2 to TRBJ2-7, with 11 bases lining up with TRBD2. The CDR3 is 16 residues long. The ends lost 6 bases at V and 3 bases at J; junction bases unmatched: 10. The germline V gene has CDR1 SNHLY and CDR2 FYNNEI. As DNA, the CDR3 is TGTGCCAGCAGCGAACAGGGGACTAGCGGAGGCTACGAGCAGTACTTC. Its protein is CASSEQGTSGGYEQYF.

CDR3 DNA: TGCGCCAGCAGCTTGACATTCGGCGGGGAGGACACTGAAGCTTTCTTT. Encoded protein: CASSLTFGGEDTEAFF. The chain couples TRBV5-1 to TRBJ1-1; D unclear. V gave up 1 base and J gave up 3 bases, with 16 bases separating them. The CDR3 sequence is 16 residues long. Germline values: CDR1 SGHRS, CDR2 YFSETQ.

The CDR3 here is CASSSNDEQFF. In DNA, the CDR3 is TGTGCCAGCAGCTCCAATGATGAGCAGTTCTTC. V gene TRBV11-3 combines with J gene TRBJ2-1; no firm D call. Germline CDR1 is SGHNT and CDR2 is YENEEA. Between the trimmed V and J ends, which lost 4 bases and 8 bases, there was a span of 6 bases. The CDR3 contains 11 residues.

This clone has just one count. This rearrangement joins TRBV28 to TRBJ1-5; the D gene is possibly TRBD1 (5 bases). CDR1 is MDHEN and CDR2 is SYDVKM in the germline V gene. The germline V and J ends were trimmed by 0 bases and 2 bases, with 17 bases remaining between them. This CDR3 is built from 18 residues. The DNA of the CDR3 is TGTGCCAGCAGTTTATGGGAAGGGACGGGTCGGGGCAATCAGCCCCAGCATTTT. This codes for CASSLWEGTGRGNQPQHF.

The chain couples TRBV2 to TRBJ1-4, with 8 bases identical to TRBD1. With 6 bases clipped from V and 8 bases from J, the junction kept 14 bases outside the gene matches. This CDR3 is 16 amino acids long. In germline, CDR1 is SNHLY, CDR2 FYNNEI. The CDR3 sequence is CASRKFLGTGGEKLFF. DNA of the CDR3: TGTGCCAGCAGAAAATTTCTTGGGACAGGAGGCGAAAAACTGTTTTTT.

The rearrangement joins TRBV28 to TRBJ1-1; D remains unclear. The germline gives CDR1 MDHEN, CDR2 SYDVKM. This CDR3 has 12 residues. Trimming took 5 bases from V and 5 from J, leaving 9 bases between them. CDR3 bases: TGTGCCAGCAGTCCTTTATGGACTGAAGCTTTCTTT. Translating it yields CASSPLWTEAFF.

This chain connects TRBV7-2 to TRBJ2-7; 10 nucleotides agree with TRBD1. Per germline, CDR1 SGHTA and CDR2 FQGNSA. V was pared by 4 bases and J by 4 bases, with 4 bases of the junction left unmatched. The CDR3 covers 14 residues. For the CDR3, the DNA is TGTGCCAGCAGCTCCCCGGGACAGGGGTACGAGCAGTACTTC. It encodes CASSSPGQGYEQYF.